This entry lists 29 T cell receptor beta chains sequenced from one sample in a study of OX40 agonist ivuxolimab in advanced cancers. This table comes from immunoSEQ multiplex PCR, and its TCRdb copy is limited to in-frame clones, with some not included. Among 50,000 or so clones listed, roughly 93% were seen once. The sample in question was CD4+ or CD8+ T cells sorted from blood, obtained in a trial of the OX40 agonist ivuxolimab. The receptors stem from an adult with an advanced solid tumor such as melanoma, head and neck, liver or kidney cancer.

The chain couples TRBV28 to TRBJ1-3; a weak D match, TRBD1 (5 bases). Trimming took 3 bases from V and 4 from J, leaving 13 bases between them. The length of the CDR3 is 15 residues. Germline V lookup: CDR1 MDHEN, CDR2 SYDVKM. CDR3 sequence (DNA): TGTGCCAGCAGTTTCGGGGGTTGGCCGGGAAACACCATATATTTT. Translated, it gives CASSFGGWPGNTIYF.

The rearrangement uses TRBV11-1 and TRBJ2-7; D gene unclear. This CDR3 contains 15 residues. Germline V gene data show CDR1 as SGHAT and CDR2 as FQDESV (reference sequence). V lost 6 bases and J 6 bases, leaving 21 bases between the germline ends. Written as DNA, the CDR3 is TGTGCCAGCAGTTTGGCTACGTTTCCGGATTTCGAGCAGTACTTC. Protein sequence: CASSLATFPDFEQYF.

V usage is TRBV5-8 and J usage is TRBJ2-3; D gene uncertain. Germline V gives CDR1 SGHTS, CDR2 YDEGEE. The ends were cut back, 4 bases at V and 3 bases at J, with 12 bases in the middle. The CDR3 covers 14 residues. CDR3 nucleotide sequence: TGTGCCAGCAGCCCGACCCGGATGACAGATACGCAGTATTTT. As protein: CASSPTRMTDTQYF.

The V call is TRBV9, the J call TRBJ1-1; the D gene is possibly TRBD1 (5 bases). The germline CDR1 and CDR2 sequences are SGDLS and YYNGEE. The V and J ends lost 0 bases and 1 base respectively, with 10 bases between them. This CDR3 comprises 15 residues. CDR3 amino acids: CASSVGSQGNTEAFF. As DNA, the CDR3 is TGTGCCAGCAGCGTAGGATCCCAGGGGAACACTGAAGCTTTCTTT.

This sequence joins TRBV9 and TRBJ2-7; D unclear. With 4 bases removed from V and 0 bases from J, the gap between germline ends came to 2 bases. CDR3 size: 11 residues. Germline values: CDR1 SGDLS, CDR2 YYNGEE. The CDR3 is CASSNSYEQYF. In nucleotides, the CDR3 is TGTGCCAGCAGCAACTCCTACGAGCAGTACTTC.

This chain joins TRBV27 and TRBJ1-2; a weak D match, TRBD1 (6 bases). From germline, CDR1 is MNHEY and CDR2 SMNVEV (reference sequence). Trimming cost V 2 bases and J 0 bases, with 10 bases left between them. This CDR3 region has 15 residues. The CDR3 region has the DNA TGTGCCAGCAGTTTACTAGGGGGATCTAACTATGGCTACACCTTC. Its translation is CASSLLGGSNYGYTF.

This clone came up a few times. The genes are TRBV27 and TRBJ2-7; 12 bases are a match to TRBD1. The CDR3 totals 13 residues. Germline CDR1 is MNHEY and CDR2 is SMNVEV (reference sequence). V shed 3 bases and J 10 bases; nucleotides not matched to a gene: 4. CDR3 sequence (DNA): TGTGCCAGCAGTTTGGGGACAGGGGGCGGTCAGTACTTC. Its protein is CASSLGTGGGQYF.

The chain combines TRBV6-1 with TRBJ2-4; the D gene could be TRBD1 or TRBD2 (5 bases each). This CDR3 is 14 amino acids long. V was shortened by 11 bases and J by 1 base, with 15 bases between the two germline ends. Germline V gene sequence: CDR1 MNHNS, CDR2 SASEGT. The CDR3, as DNA: TGTGCCGGATCCTTCTGGGGGGCCAAAAACATTCAGTACTTC. This encodes CAGSFWGAKNIQYF.

The chain uses TRBV10-3 and TRBJ2-7; maybe TRBD1 (6 bases). CDR3 length equals 13 residues. Trimming removed 3 bases at V and 3 bases at J, with 9 bases between. Germline loops: CDR1 ENHRY, CDR2 SYGVKD. CDR3 in amino acids: CAISDGGRYEQYF. The DNA of the CDR3 is TGTGCCATCAGTGATGGGGGCCGCTACGAGCAGTACTTC.

The sample holds one count of this clone. The V and J genes are TRBV4-3 and TRBJ2-6; D possibly corresponds to TRBD2 (6 bases). Between the trimmed V and J ends, which lost 4 bases and 2 bases, there was a span of 15 bases. Germline values: CDR1 LGHNA, CDR2 YSLEER. This CDR3 has 17 amino acids. As DNA, the CDR3 is TGCGCCAGCAGCCGAGTCTGGGGGGACGCTGGGGCCAACGTCCTGACTTTC. Translation: CASSRVWGDAGANVLTF.

The J gene is TRBJ2-1, the V gene TRBV27; D is possibly TRBD2 (5 bases). The CDR3 spans 14 residues. Per the germline V gene, CDR1 is MNHEY and CDR2 is SMNVEV (reference sequence). Trimming left V 5 bases short and J 7 bases short, with 15 bases between. The CDR3 region is CASSLGVLGNEQFF. The CDR3 nucleotides read TGTGCCAGCAGTCTCGGGGTCCTAGGTAATGAGCAGTTCTTC.

The chain couples TRBV27 to TRBJ2-7, with 7 bases lining up with TRBD2. Germline CDR1 is MNHEY and CDR2 is SMNVEV (reference sequence). The CDR3 is 20 amino acids. V trimming: 2 bases; J trimming: 3 bases; junction bases outside the gene matches: 22. CDR3 region: CASSLRNWDGRPPYYYEQYF. The DNA of the CDR3 is TGTGCCAGCAGTTTACGTAATTGGGACGGGAGGCCCCCTTACTACTACGAGCAGTACTTC.

CDR3 region: CASSHPASLRTSGMLYNEQFF. CDR3 in DNA: TGTGCCAGCAGCCACCCCGCCTCTCTTCGGACTAGCGGGATGCTCTACAATGAGCAGTTCTTC. The chain combines TRBV14 with TRBJ2-1, with 12 positions matching TRBD2. V lost 3 bases to trimming and J lost 3 bases; unmatched junction nucleotides: 18. Looked up from germline, CDR1 is SGHDN and CDR2 is FVKESK. CDR3 size: 21 residues.

The rearrangement links TRBV28 to TRBJ2-1; 13 bases agree with TRBD2. The junction had 6 bases not matched to a gene; V was cut back by 7 bases and J by 3 bases. Germline values: CDR1 MDHEN, CDR2 SYDVKM. The length of the CDR3 is 16 residues. As DNA, the CDR3 is TGTGCCAGCAATACAGGGACTAGCGGGATCTACAATGAGCAGTTCTTC. Translation: CASNTGTSGIYNEQFF.

The genes are TRBV6-5 and TRBJ1-1; 7 nucleotides line up with TRBD1. This CDR3 has 14 amino acids. The ends lost 6 bases at V and 5 bases at J; junction bases unmatched: 9. CDR1 is MNHEY, CDR2 SVGAGI, per germline. CDR3: CASSQGGAWTEAFF. DNA of the CDR3: TGTGCCAGCAGCCAAGGGGGCGCGTGGACTGAAGCTTTCTTT.

The rearrangement links TRBV9 to TRBJ1-5; D not resolved. V was cut by 4 bases and J by 8 bases, with 16 bases left in between. CDR3 length: 14 amino acids. Germline loops: CDR1 SGDLS, CDR2 YYNGEE. CDR3 in DNA: TGTGCCAGCAGCTCCTCGTTGGGTGGGGAGCCCCAGCATTTT. It translates to CASSSSLGGEPQHF.

This clone has just one count. This chain links TRBV9 with TRBJ2-2; 7 nucleotides agree with TRBD1. CDR1 and CDR2 from the germline V gene are SGDLS and YYNGEE. The CDR3 spans 17 residues. V shed 2 bases and J 0 bases; nucleotides not matched to a gene: 7. CDR3 DNA: TGTGCCAGCAGCGTCGATCCGGGACAGTCGAACACCGGGGAGCTGTTTTTT. It specifies CASSVDPGQSNTGELFF.

The V call is TRBV6-6, the J call TRBJ1-2; D call uncertain. Trimming took 2 bases from V and 5 from J, leaving 9 bases between them. This CDR3 spans 13 amino acids. Per the germline V gene, CDR1 is MNHNY and CDR2 is SVGAGI (reference sequence). CDR3 region: CASSYEAEYGYTF. The CDR3 coding sequence is TGTGCCAGCAGTTACGAAGCAGAATATGGCTACACCTTC.

This sequence joins TRBV7-9 and TRBJ2-2; D remains unclear. The length of the CDR3 is 13 residues. CDR1 SEHNR and CDR2 FQNEAQ come from the germline V gene (reference sequence). V lost 4 bases, J lost 5 bases, and 8 bases lay in between. CDR3 coding DNA: TGTGCCAGCAGCTGGCGTAGGACCGGGGAGCTGTTTTTT. This translates into CASSWRRTGELFF.

The table lists this clone with a few counts. The chain links TRBV10-3 to TRBJ2-5, with a tentative D call TRBD1 (6 bases). The V end was cut by 3 bases, the J end by 2 bases, with 13 bases between. The germline gives CDR1 ENHRY, CDR2 SYGVKD. The CDR3 is 15 amino acids. CDR3 in amino acids: CAISDPGAFQETQYF. CDR3 nucleotide sequence: TGTGCCATCAGTGACCCAGGGGCCTTTCAAGAGACCCAGTACTTC.

J is TRBJ2-2 and V is TRBV9; 13 nucleotides match TRBD2. Germline V gene data show CDR1 as SGDLS and CDR2 as YYNGEE. The CDR3 consists of 16 residues. J was trimmed by 4 bases and V by 4 bases; bases with no gene match: 4. Here the CDR3 reads CASSSGTSGITGELFF. The CDR3, as DNA: TGTGCCAGCAGCTCAGGGACTAGCGGGATCACCGGGGAGCTGTTTTTT.

The chain carries TRBV4-3 and TRBJ2-7, with D tentatively TRBD1 (6 bases). Germline loops: CDR1 LGHNA, CDR2 YSLEER. The CDR3 totals 15 residues. Trimming cost V 1 base and J 5 bases, with 15 bases left between them. CDR3 sequence reads: CASSQGSGQTNEQYF. The CDR3 bases are TGCGCCAGCAGCCAAGGGTCGGGACAAACGAACGAGCAGTACTTC.

This chain connects TRBV9 to TRBJ2-5, with 9 nucleotides matching TRBD2. The CDR3 covers 14 residues. V was clipped by 6 bases and J by 1 base; unmatched bases: 4. Germline V lookup: CDR1 SGDLS, CDR2 YYNGEE. The chain's CDR3 is CASNRGLAQETQYF. The CDR3 coding sequence is TGTGCCAGCAACCGGGGACTAGCCCAAGAGACCCAGTACTTC.

This chain joins TRBV5-6 and TRBJ1-5; tentative D call: TRBD1 (6 bases). V was trimmed by 1 base and J by 0 bases, leaving 8 bases between them. CDR1 and CDR2 from the germline V gene are SGHDT and YYEEEE. The CDR3 is made up of 15 amino acids. As DNA, the CDR3 is TGTGCCAGCAGCTTGTGGGGGCTTAGCAATCAGCCCCAGCATTTT. This codes for CASSLWGLSNQPQHF.

This clone showed up just a few times. V and J are TRBV10-3 and TRBJ2-1, with D possibly being TRBD1 (5 bases). Germline CDR1 reads ENHRY; CDR2 reads SYGVKD. V was shortened by 6 bases and J by 0 bases, with 12 bases between the two germline ends. This CDR3 region has 15 residues. The CDR3 region is CAIRKTVSSYNEQFF. The CDR3 DNA reads TGTGCCATCAGGAAGACAGTTAGCTCCTACAATGAGCAGTTCTTC.

The gene calls are TRBV13 and TRBJ2-7; maybe TRBD2 (6 bases). Germline CDR1 is PRHDT and CDR2 is FYEKMQ (reference sequence). V was shortened by 5 bases and J by 0 bases, with 11 bases between the two germline ends. CDR3 length equals 14 residues. The CDR3 loop is CASSTASDSYEQYF. The CDR3 DNA is TGTGCCAGCAGCACCGCTAGCGACTCCTACGAGCAGTACTTC.

This chain links TRBV13 with TRBJ2-7; 11 bases line up with TRBD2. The CDR3 contains 14 residues. CDR1 and CDR2 (germline): PRHDT, FYEKMQ (reference sequence). V lost 3 bases and J lost 4; bases outside the gene matches: 2. The chain's CDR3 is CASSLGTSGYEQYF. CDR3 DNA: TGTGCCAGCAGCTTGGGGACTAGCGGATACGAGCAGTACTTC.

This chain's CDR3 is CASSLVGGMNTEAFF. The CDR3 DNA sequence: TGCGCCAGCAGCTTGGTAGGGGGGATGAACACTGAAGCTTTCTTT. This chain joins TRBV5-1 and TRBJ1-1, with D tentatively TRBD1 (6 bases). This CDR3 comprises 15 residues. Germline V gives CDR1 SGHRS, CDR2 YFSETQ. Trimming left V 0 bases short and J 0 bases short, with 9 bases between.

This clone occurred a few times. J is TRBJ2-7 and V is TRBV5-4; possible D gene TRBD2, 7 bases. Germline CDR1 SGHNT, CDR2 YYREEE (reference sequence). CDR3 size: 15 residues. Between the trimmed V and J ends, which lost 4 bases and 0 bases, there was a span of 14 bases. Here the CDR3 reads CASSLGGGSSYEQYF. The CDR3 region has the DNA TGTGCCAGCAGCCTGGGAGGGGGTTCCTCCTACGAGCAGTACTTC.